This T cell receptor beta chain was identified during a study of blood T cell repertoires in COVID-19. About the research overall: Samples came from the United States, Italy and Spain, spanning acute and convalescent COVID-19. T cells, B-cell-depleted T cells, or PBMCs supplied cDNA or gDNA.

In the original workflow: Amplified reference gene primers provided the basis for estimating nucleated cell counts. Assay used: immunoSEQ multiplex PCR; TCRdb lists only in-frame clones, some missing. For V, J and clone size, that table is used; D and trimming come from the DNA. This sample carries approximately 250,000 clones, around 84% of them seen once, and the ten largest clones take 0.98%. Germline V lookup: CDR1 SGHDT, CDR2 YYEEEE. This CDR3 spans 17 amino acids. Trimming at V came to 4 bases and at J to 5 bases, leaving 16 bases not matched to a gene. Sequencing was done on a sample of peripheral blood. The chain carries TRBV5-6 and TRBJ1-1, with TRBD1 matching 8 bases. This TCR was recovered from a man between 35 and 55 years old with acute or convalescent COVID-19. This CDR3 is CASSLPKPGQGSTEAFF. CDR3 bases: TGTGCCAGCAGCCTGCCGAAACCTGGACAGGGAAGTACTGAAGCTTTCTTT.